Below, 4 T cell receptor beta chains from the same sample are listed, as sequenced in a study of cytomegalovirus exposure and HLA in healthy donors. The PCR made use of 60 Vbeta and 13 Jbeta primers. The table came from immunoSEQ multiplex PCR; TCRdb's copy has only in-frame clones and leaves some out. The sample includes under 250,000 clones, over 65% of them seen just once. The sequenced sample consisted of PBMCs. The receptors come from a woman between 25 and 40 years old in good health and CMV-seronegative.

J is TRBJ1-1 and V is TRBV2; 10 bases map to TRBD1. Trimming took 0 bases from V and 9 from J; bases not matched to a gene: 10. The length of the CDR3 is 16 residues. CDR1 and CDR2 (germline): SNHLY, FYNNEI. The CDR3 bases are TGTGCCAGCAGTGAAGCGCTTCTGGGGACAGGGGTTCAAGCTTTCTTT. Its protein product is CASSEALLGTGVQAFF.

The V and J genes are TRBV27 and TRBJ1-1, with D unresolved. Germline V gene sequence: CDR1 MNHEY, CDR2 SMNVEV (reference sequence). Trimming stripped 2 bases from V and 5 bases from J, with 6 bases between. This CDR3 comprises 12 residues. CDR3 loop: CASSLRGTEAFF. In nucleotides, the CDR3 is TGTGCCAGCAGTTTAAGAGGGACTGAAGCTTTCTTT.

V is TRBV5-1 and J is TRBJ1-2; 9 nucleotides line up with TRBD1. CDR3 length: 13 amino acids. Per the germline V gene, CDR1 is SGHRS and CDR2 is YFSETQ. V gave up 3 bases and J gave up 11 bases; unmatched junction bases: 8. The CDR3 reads CASSYRDRDPYTF. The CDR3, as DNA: TGCGCCAGCAGCTACCGGGACAGGGACCCTTACACCTTC.

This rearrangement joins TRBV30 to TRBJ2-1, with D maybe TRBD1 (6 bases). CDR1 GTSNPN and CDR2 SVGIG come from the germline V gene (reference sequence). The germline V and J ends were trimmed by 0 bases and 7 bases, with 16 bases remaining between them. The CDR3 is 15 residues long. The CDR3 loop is CAWSVFGQGRNEQFF. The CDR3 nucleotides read TGTGCCTGGAGTGTCTTTGGGCAGGGGCGGAATGAGCAGTTCTTC.